Shown below are 8 T cell receptor beta chains from a single sample sequenced in a study of T cells in Graves' hyperthyroidism and ophthalmopathy. TCR beta CDR3 region amplification was performed from RNA transcripts. HTBI primers were employed in a first-round RT-PCR of the TCR CDR3. Using its own MiXCR run on the multiplex PCR reads, TCRdb lists one record per CDR3 protein. The table shows over 650,000 distinct CDR3 sequences, with 16% occurring only once. The sequencing sample was made of blood. The receptors here all came from a young man with Graves' hyperthyroidism.

The chain couples TRBV7-9 to TRBJ2-1; D is unclear. V dropped 5 bases and J dropped 5 bases, with 19 bases sitting between them. This CDR3 is built from 16 residues. Germline-derived CDR1 and CDR2 are SEHNR and FQNEAQ (reference sequence). CDR3 sequence reads: CASSPSIPDGDNEQFF. CDR3 sequence (DNA): TGTGCCAGCAGCCCCTCTATCCCGGACGGAGACAATGAGCAGTTCTTC.

Ten or more counts support this clonotype. This rearrangement joins TRBV11-3 to TRBJ1-1, with D unresolved. This CDR3 contains 13 residues. CDR1 and CDR2 from the germline V gene are SGHNT and YENEEA. The V and J ends lost 3 bases and 2 bases respectively, with 7 bases between them. The CDR3 DNA reads as TGTGCCAGCAGCTTCGAGCCTAACACTGAAGCTTTCTTT. Its translation: CASSFEPNTEAFF. Filled out from reference TRBV11-3 and TRBJ1-1, the complete variable domain reads EAGVVQSPRYKIIEKKQPVAFWCNPISGHNTLYWYLQNLGQGPELLIRYENEEAVDDSQLPKDRFSAERLKGVDSTLKIQPAELGDSAVYLCASSFEPNTEAFFGQGTRLTVV.

This clonotype appeared many times. J is TRBJ2-1 and V is TRBV11-1; TRBD2 aligns across 8 bases. V gave up 2 bases and J gave up 7 bases; unmatched junction bases: 10. The CDR3 sequence is 16 residues long. In germline, CDR1 is SGHAT, CDR2 FQDESV (reference sequence). CDR3 bases: TGTGCCAGCAGCTTAATGTGGGCGGGAGGACGTAATGAGCAGTTCTTC. Residues: CASSLMWAGGRNEQFF.

This clonotype was counted between two and nine times. V usage is TRBV5-1 and J usage is TRBJ1-1, with D tentatively TRBD1 (5 bases). In germline, CDR1 is SGHRS, CDR2 YFSETQ. The V end lost 9 bases, the J end lost 0 bases, and 30 bases lay between the germline ends. The CDR3 covers 19 residues. CDR3 DNA: TGCGCCACCATTGCGTCGCTGGACCAAACAGGAAGCATGAACACTGAAGCTTTCTTT. Its protein product is CATIASLDQTGSMNTEAFF. The full variable domain, its missing parts supplied by reference TRBV5-1 and TRBJ1-1, is KAGVTQTPRYLIKTRGQQVTLSCSPISGHRSVSWYQQTPGQGLQFLFEYFSETQRNKGNFPGRFSGRQFSNSRSEMNVSTLELGDSALYLCATIASLDQTGSMNTEAFFGQGTRLTVV.

This clonotype was detected only a few times. This clone may be a read error of a much larger clone one base away. J is TRBJ1-1 and V is TRBV6-1; D is possibly TRBD1 (6 bases). Germline V gene lookup returns CDR1 MNHNS and CDR2 SASEGT. V lost 6 bases and J 1 base, leaving 9 bases between the germline ends. This CDR3 comprises 13 residues. Written as DNA, the CDR3 is TGTGCCAGCAGGACAGGATCGAACACTGAAGCTTTCTTT. It is translated as CASRTGSNTEAFF.

This clonotype came up many times. This chain uses TRBV20-1 with TRBJ2-7; 11 bases map to TRBD2. From germline, CDR1 is DFQATT and CDR2 SNEGSKA (reference sequence). The CDR3 totals 15 residues. Unmatched junction bases numbered 5, after V lost 0 bases and J lost 4 bases. CDR3 DNA: TGCAGTGCTAGAGATCGAACTAGCGGGAGTTACGAGCAGTACTTC. The encoded protein is CSARDRTSGSYEQYF.

This clonotype occurred many times. The chain recombines TRBV3-1 with TRBJ2-7; D possibly corresponds to TRBD2 (5 bases). Germline loops: CDR1 LGHDT, CDR2 YNNKEL (reference sequence). V was shortened by 1 base and J by 6 bases, with 16 bases between the two germline ends. The CDR3 loop spans 15 amino acids. Written as DNA, the CDR3 is TGTGCCAGCAGCCAAGCCGGGGTTGGTCTTGGCGAGCAGTACTTC. Its translation is CASSQAGVGLGEQYF.

This clonotype occurred many times. The chain's CDR3 is CASGWTGLDYGYTF. The CDR3 DNA reads TGTGCCAGCGGCTGGACAGGGTTGGACTATGGCTACACCTTC. The genes are TRBV28 and TRBJ1-2; TRBD1 matches 8 bases. The CDR3 length is 14 residues. Germline loops: CDR1 MDHEN, CDR2 SYDVKM. With 8 bases clipped from V and 3 bases from J, the junction kept 8 bases outside the gene matches.